This TCR beta chain was observed in a study of beta chain features in type 1 diabetes. Study-wide background: Healthy donors, compared against patients, showed similar age, gender and cell yields. All samples combined gave under 110,000,000 sorted cells for examination. The study's findings and limits: Among type 1 diabetes patients, VDJ junctions had fewer insertions and more deletions. Naive, central memory and Treg TCRB repertoires seemed to resemble each other more closely in patients than they did in healthy donors.

Sequenced material consisted of expressed TCRB transcripts (all of the isolated RNA was reverse transcribed). Assay: immunoSEQ multiplex PCR; the TCRdb copy retains only in-frame clones and omits some. The sample lists fewer than 250,000 clones; 13% to 15% were seen once. This clone was counted a few times. Antigen: not known. This CDR3 contains 14 residues. The V gene's germline CDR1 is KGHSH and CDR2 LQKENI. With 3 bases clipped from V and 8 bases from J, the junction kept 7 bases outside the gene matches. Sequencing was carried out using naive CD4+ T cells from blood. The gene calls are TRBV18 and TRBJ2-3, with 8 bases fitting TRBD1. The origin of this receptor is a woman in her thirties or forties in good health. This chain's CDR3 is CASSPDRVPSTQYF. Here the CDR3 DNA reads TGTGCCAGCTCACCGGACAGGGTTCCAAGTACGCAGTATTTT.